Shown below are 14 T cell receptor beta chains from a single sample sequenced in a study of T cells in Graves' hyperthyroidism and ophthalmopathy. Amplified TCR beta CDR3 regions derived from RNA transcripts. TCR CDR3 underwent first-round RT-PCR with the HTBI primer set. TCRdb re-called the multiplex PCR reads with MiXCR, one entry per CDR3 protein. The repertoire holds about 360,000 distinct CDR3 sequences, with approximately 14% as singletons. Sequencing used blood. These receptor sequences come from a woman in her late teens or twenties with Graves' hyperthyroidism that later progressed to Graves' ophthalmopathy.

This clonotype appeared a few times. V is TRBV15 and J is TRBJ2-1, with D unclear. There are 16 residues in the CDR3. Trimming removed 2 bases from V and 5 bases from J, with 16 bases in between. The V gene's germline CDR1 is LNHNV and CDR2 YYDKDF (reference sequence). The chain's CDR3 is CATSRTRLGANNEQFF. DNA of the CDR3: TGTGCCACCAGCAGAACCAGGCTTGGCGCCAACAATGAGCAGTTCTTC.

This clonotype was observed at least ten times. The chain couples TRBV2 to TRBJ2-3; 8 bases match TRBD2. CDR1 SNHLY and CDR2 FYNNEI come from the germline V gene. CDR3 length: 16 residues. Losses at the gene ends were 6 bases for V and 2 bases for J; bases not matched to a gene: 10. Here the CDR3 DNA reads TGTGCCAGCAGGGAACTAGCGGAGATCGACACAGATACGCAGTATTTT. It is translated as CASRELAEIDTDTQYF.

This clonotype was seen ten or more times. The chain carries TRBV9 and TRBJ2-7; 8 bases are a match to TRBD1. Germline CDR1 SGDLS, CDR2 YYNGEE. The ends lost 4 bases at V and 5 bases at J; junction bases unmatched: 8. This CDR3 is 14 amino acids long. As DNA, the CDR3 is TGTGCCAGCAGCTTGGGACAGGATTTCGACGAGCAGTACTTC. This codes for CASSLGQDFDEQYF. Drawing the rest from reference TRBV9 and TRBJ2-7, the complete variable domain is DSGVTQTPKHLITATGQRVTLRCSPRSGDLSVYWYQQSLDQGLQFLIQYYNGEERAKGNILERFSAQQFPDLHSELNLSSLELGDSALYFCASSLGQDFDEQYFGPGTRLTVT.

The J gene is TRBJ2-7, the V gene TRBV20-1, with TRBD1 identical over 8 bases. Germline CDR1 DFQATT, CDR2 SNEGSKA (reference sequence). The J segment lost 1 base and the V segment lost 8 bases, leaving 4 bases of the junction unmatched. The CDR3 spans 12 residues. The CDR3 loop reads CSRTGLSYEQYF. DNA of the CDR3: TGCAGTAGGACAGGGCTTTCCTACGAGCAGTACTTC.

This clonotype was recorded a few times. V usage is TRBV13 and J usage is TRBJ1-3; D uncertain. Germline V lookup: CDR1 PRHDT, CDR2 FYEKMQ (reference sequence). V gave up 6 bases and J gave up 4 bases, with 10 bases separating them. The CDR3 length is 13 residues. The CDR3 nucleotides read TGTGCCAGCAGGGAGGGTGACGGAAACACCATATATTTT. This translates into CASREGDGNTIYF.

The sample holds many counts of this clonotype. The V call is TRBV28, the J call TRBJ1-1, with 7 bases identical to TRBD1. J lost 5 bases, V lost 6 bases, and 6 bases had no gene match. CDR1 and CDR2 from the germline V gene are MDHEN and SYDVKM. The CDR3 totals 13 residues. The CDR3 bases are TGTGCCAGCAGGGTTACAGGGGTGACTGAAGCTTTCTTT. It translates to CASRVTGVTEAFF.

There are many counts of this clonotype. Here the CDR3 reads CASSDLYYEQYF. The CDR3 DNA is TGTGCCAGCAGTGATCTCTACTACGAGCAGTACTTC. The chain couples TRBV2 to TRBJ2-7; D gene uncertain. The V gene lost 3 bases and the J gene lost 3 bases, with 6 bases spanning the gap. The CDR3 sequence is 12 residues long. The germline V gene encodes CDR1 SNHLY and CDR2 FYNNEI.

The DNA for the CDR3 is TGTGCCAGCAGCGCAACTAGCGGGCCCTACGAGCAGTACTTC. This encodes CASSATSGPYEQYF. The chain couples TRBV7-2 to TRBJ2-7, with TRBD2 identical over 9 bases. This CDR3 region has 14 residues. The ends lost 5 bases at V and 2 bases at J; junction bases unmatched: 4. CDR1 and CDR2 from the germline V gene are SGHTA and FQGNSA.

This clonotype has only a few counts. This chain connects TRBV9 to TRBJ1-3; D uncertain. V was shortened by 3 bases and J by 0 bases, with 10 bases between the two germline ends. Germline values: CDR1 SGDLS, CDR2 YYNGEE. The CDR3 length is 15 residues. Written as DNA, the CDR3 is TGTGCCAGCAGCGAAGGACCGGGCTCTGGAAACACCATATATTTT. It is translated as CASSEGPGSGNTIYF. Filled out from reference TRBV9 and TRBJ1-3, the complete variable domain reads DSGVTQTPKHLITATGQRVTLRCSPRSGDLSVYWYQQSLDQGLQFLIQYYNGEERAKGNILERFSAQQFPDLHSELNLSSLELGDSALYFCASSEGPGSGNTIYFGEGSWLTVV.

This clonotype was seen a single time. Germline and junction disagree at one end, which may indicate a read error. The V and J genes are TRBV10-3 and TRBJ2-1, with 8 nucleotides matching TRBD2. Germline CDR1 is ENHRY and CDR2 is SYGVKD. The CDR3 spans 16 residues. CDR3 amino acids: CAISESVAGSSNEQFF. The CDR3 DNA reads TGTGCCATCAGTGAGAGTGTAGCGGGATCCTCCAATGAGCAGTTCTTC.

This clonotype was found many times. The chain recombines TRBV6-1 with TRBJ1-2; TRBD1 matches 7 bases. V gave up 5 bases and J gave up 5 bases; unmatched junction bases: 2. The CDR3 spans 12 residues. In germline, CDR1 is MNHNS, CDR2 SASEGT. This CDR3 reads CASSLQGYGYTF. In DNA, the CDR3 is TGTGCCAGCAGTCTACAGGGGTATGGCTACACCTTC.

This clonotype showed up many times. This chain links TRBV2 with TRBJ2-1; 9 bases match TRBD1. The junction had 10 bases not matched to a gene; V was cut back by 6 bases and J by 7 bases. The germline CDR1 and CDR2 sequences are SNHLY and FYNNEI. This CDR3 spans 15 amino acids. CDR3 loop: CASRKDRGEGNEQFF. CDR3 bases: TGTGCCAGCAGAAAGGACAGGGGAGAAGGGAATGAGCAGTTCTTC. The full variable domain, in which reference TRBV2 and TRBJ2-1 provide the parts outside the CDR3, is EPEVTQTPSHQVTQMGQEVILRCVPISNHLYFYWYRQILGQKVEFLVSFYNNEISEKSEIFDDQFSVERPDGSNFTLKIRSTKLEDSAMYFCASRKDRGEGNEQFFGPGTRLTVL.

There are many counts of this clonotype. The V gene is TRBV3-1, the J gene TRBJ2-1; D call uncertain. The CDR3 covers 14 residues. Germline V lookup: CDR1 LGHDT, CDR2 YNNKEL (reference sequence). With 0 bases removed from V and 6 bases from J, the gap between germline ends came to 9 bases. Here the CDR3 reads CASSQEGIFNEQFF. The DNA of the CDR3 is TGTGCCAGCAGCCAAGAGGGGATTTTCAATGAGCAGTTCTTC.

CDR3 sequence (DNA): TGTGCCAGCATACGGGACAGTGGGGTGAACACTGAAGCTTTCTTT. Translation: CASIRDSGVNTEAFF. The chain carries TRBV2 and TRBJ1-1; 7 bases agree with TRBD1. There are 15 residues in the CDR3. After removal of 7 bases from V and 0 bases from J, the junction contained 8 bases not matched to a gene. Germline V gives CDR1 SNHLY, CDR2 FYNNEI.